One TCR beta chain is described in this entry. Libraries were prepared by immunoSEQ multiplex PCR; TCRdb keeps only in-frame clonotypes and omits some of them. The sample contains 3,000 to 3,500 clones, roughly 94% of which appear only once. These data come from a study of tumor T cells in aggressive B-cell lymphoma. Looked up from germline, CDR1 is MNHEY and CDR2 is SMNVEV (reference sequence). This CDR3 is 17 amino acids long. The germline V and J ends were trimmed by 5 bases and 3 bases, with 23 bases remaining between them. The receptor comes from an adult with diffuse large B cell lymphoma. The sample comprised tumor tissue. V is TRBV27 and J is TRBJ2-7; a possible D gene is TRBD1 (5 bases). Here the CDR3 reads CASSTTRVLSGLYEQYF. The DNA for the CDR3 is TGTGCCAGCAGTACTACCAGGGTCCTCTCTGGTCTCTACGAGCAGTACTTC.